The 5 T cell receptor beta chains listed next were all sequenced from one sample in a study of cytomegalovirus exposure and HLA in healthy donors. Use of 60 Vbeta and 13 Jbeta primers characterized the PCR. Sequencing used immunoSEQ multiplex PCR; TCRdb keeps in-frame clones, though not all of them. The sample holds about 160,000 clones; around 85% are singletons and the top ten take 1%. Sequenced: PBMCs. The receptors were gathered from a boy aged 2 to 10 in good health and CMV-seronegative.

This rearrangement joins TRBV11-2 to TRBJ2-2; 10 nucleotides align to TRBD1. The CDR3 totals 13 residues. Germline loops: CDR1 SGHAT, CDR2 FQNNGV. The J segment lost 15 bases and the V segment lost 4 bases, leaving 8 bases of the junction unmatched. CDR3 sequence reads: CASSSRTGGGLFF. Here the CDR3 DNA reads TGTGCCAGCAGCTCCCGGACAGGGGGTGGGTTGTTTTTT.

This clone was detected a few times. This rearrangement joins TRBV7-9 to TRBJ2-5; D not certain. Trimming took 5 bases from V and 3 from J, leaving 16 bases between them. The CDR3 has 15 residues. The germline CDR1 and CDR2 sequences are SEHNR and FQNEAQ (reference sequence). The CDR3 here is CASSPSRMPKETQYF. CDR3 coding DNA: TGTGCCAGCAGCCCAAGCAGGATGCCCAAAGAGACCCAGTACTTC.

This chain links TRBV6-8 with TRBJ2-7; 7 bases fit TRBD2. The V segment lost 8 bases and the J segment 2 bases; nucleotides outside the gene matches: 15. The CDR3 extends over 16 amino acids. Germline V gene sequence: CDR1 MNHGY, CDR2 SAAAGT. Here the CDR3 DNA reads TGTGCCAGCCTCCTCGAGCGGGACCTGGGGACCTACGAGCAGTACGTC. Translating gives CASLLERDLGTYEQYV.

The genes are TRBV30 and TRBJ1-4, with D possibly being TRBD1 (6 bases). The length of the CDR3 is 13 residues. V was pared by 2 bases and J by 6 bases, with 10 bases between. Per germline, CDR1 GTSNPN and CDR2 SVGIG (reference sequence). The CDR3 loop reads CAWSQGYDEKLFF. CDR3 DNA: TGTGCCTGGAGTCAGGGGTACGATGAAAAACTGTTTTTT.

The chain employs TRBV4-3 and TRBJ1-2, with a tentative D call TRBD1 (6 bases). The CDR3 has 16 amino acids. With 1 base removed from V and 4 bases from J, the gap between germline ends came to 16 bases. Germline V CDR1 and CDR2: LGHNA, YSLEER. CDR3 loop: CASSQGYLGTRYGYTF. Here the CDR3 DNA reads TGCGCCAGCAGCCAAGGTTATCTCGGGACACGCTATGGCTACACCTTC.